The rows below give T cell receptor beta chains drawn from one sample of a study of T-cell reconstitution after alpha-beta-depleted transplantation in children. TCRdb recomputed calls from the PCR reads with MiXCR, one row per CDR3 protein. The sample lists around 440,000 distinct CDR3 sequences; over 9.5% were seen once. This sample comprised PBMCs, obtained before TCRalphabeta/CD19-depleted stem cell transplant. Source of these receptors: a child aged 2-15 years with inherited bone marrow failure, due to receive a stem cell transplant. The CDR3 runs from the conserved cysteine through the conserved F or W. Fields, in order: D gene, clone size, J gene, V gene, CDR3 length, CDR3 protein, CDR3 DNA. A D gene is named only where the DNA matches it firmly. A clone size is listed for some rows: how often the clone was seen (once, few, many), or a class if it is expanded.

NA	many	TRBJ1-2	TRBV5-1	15	CASSLVVQGEYGYTF	TGCGCCAGCAGCTTGGTGGTTCAGGGAGAATATGGCTACACCTTC
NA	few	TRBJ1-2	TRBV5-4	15	CASSLGLRGRYGYTF	TGTGCCAGCAGCTTGGGCCTTCGGGGTCGCTATGGCTACACCTTC
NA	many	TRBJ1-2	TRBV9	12	CASSEGEGGYTF	TGTGCCAGCAGCGAAGGGGAAGGTGGCTACACCTTC
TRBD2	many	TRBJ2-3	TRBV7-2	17	CASSHSVAGGDPDTQYF	TGTGCCAGCAGCCACTCGGTGGCGGGAGGGGACCCAGATACGCAGTATTTT
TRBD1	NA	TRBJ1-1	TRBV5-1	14	CASRPGQGLSEAFF	TGCGCCAGCAGACCCGGACAGGGACTGTCTGAAGCTTTCTTT
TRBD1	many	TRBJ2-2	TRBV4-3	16	CASSQGQGVVYGELFF	TGCGCCAGCAGCCAAGGACAGGGGGTAGTGTACGGGGAGCTGTTTTTT
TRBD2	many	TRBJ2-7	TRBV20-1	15	CSARDLGLAGKEQYF	TGCAGTGCTAGAGATTTGGGGCTAGCGGGAAAAGAGCAGTACTTC
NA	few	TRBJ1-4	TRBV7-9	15	CASSMTGTFGEKLFF	TGTGCCAGCAGCATGACCGGGACATTTGGAGAAAAACTGTTTTTT
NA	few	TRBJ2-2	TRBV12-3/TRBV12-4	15	CASSLRLGDTGELFF	TGTGCCAGCAGTTTAAGATTGGGGGACACCGGGGAGCTGTTTTTT
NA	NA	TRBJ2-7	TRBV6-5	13	CASSYSSGVEQYF	TGTGCCAGCAGTTACTCATCAGGGGTCGAGCAGTACTTC
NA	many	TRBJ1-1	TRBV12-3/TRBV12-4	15	CASSFSGTMNTEAFF	TGTGCCAGCAGTTTCTCAGGCACCATGAACACTGAAGCTTTCTTT
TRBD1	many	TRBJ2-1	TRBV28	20	CASSLSGTGILAAPYNEQFF	TGTGCCAGCAGTTTATCCGGGACAGGGATTTTAGCGGCCCCCTACAATGAGCAGTTCTTC
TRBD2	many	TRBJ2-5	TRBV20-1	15	CSARDRREGQETQYF	TGCAGTGCTAGAGATCGACGGGAGGGACAAGAGACCCAGTACTTC
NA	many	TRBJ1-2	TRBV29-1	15	CSVEEGSVAVYGYTF	TGCAGCGTTGAAGAAGGCAGCGTGGCAGTTTATGGCTACACCTTC
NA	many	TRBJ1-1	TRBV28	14	CASSFIPSYTEAFF	TGTGCCAGCAGTTTCATTCCGTCTTACACTGAAGCTTTCTTT
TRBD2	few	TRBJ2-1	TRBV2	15	CASSEFREGRDEQFF	TGTGCCAGCAGTGAATTCCGGGAGGGCCGGGATGAGCAGTTCTTC
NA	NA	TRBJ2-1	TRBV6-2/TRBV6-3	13	CASRRTPYGEQFF	TGTGCCAGCAGGAGGACCCCGTACGGTGAGCAGTTCTTC
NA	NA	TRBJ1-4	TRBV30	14	CAWSPGLSNEKLFF	TGTGCCTGGAGCCCGGGACTGAGTAATGAAAAACTGTTTTTT
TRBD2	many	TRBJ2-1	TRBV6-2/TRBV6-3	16	CASSYSMAGGRNEQFF	TGTGCCAGCAGTTACTCGATGGCGGGAGGCCGAAATGAGCAGTTCTTC
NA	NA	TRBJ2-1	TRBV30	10	CAWNFGEQFF	TGTGCCTGGAATTTTGGGGAGCAGTTCTTC
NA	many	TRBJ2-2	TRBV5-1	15	CASSVQGEGTGELFF	TGCGCCAGCAGCGTACAGGGAGAGGGGACCGGGGAGCTGTTTTTT
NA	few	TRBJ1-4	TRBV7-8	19	CASSLAPPRTEQRNEKLFF	TGTGCCAGCAGCTTAGCTCCCCCCAGGACAGAACAAAGAAATGAAAAACTGTTTTTT
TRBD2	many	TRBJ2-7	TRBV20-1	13	CSAYGLAYYEQYF	TGCAGTGCCTACGGACTAGCTTACTACGAGCAGTACTTC
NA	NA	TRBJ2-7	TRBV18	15	CASSPQRGIDYEQYF	TGTGCCAGCTCACCACAAAGGGGTATAGACTACGAGCAGTACTTC
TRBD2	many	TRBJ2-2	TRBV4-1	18	CASSFDPLAGGRTGELFF	TGCGCCAGCAGCTTCGACCCACTAGCGGGAGGTCGGACCGGGGAGCTGTTTTTT
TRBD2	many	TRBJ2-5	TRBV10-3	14	CAISSGAGQETQYF	TGTGCCATCAGTAGCGGGGCGGGGCAAGAGACCCAGTACTTC
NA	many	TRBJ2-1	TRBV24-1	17	CATSDVTGTRGHNEQFF	TGTGCCACCAGTGATGTGACCGGGACCAGGGGTCACAATGAGCAGTTCTTC
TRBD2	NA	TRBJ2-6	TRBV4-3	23	CASSRIPSTSGRYRTSGANVLTF	TGCGCCAGCAGCCGGATCCCCTCGACTAGCGGGAGGTATCGGACCTCTGGGGCCAACGTCCTGACTTTC
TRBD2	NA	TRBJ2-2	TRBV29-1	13	CSVVDGRPGELFF	TGCAGCGTTGTGGACGGGAGGCCCGGGGAGCTGTTTTTT
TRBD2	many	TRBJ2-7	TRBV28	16	CASSLSASGSSYEQYF	TGTGCCAGCAGTTTATCGGCTAGCGGGAGCTCCTACGAGCAGTACTTC
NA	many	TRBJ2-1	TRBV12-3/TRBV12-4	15	CASSLAGGYYNEQFF	TGTGCCAGCAGTTTAGCGGGAGGTTACTACAATGAGCAGTTCTTC
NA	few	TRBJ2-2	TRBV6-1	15	CASRASGGNTGELFF	TGTGCCAGCAGGGCCTCGGGCGGGAACACCGGGGAGCTGTTTTTT
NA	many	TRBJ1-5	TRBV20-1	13	CSAVGGGNQPQHF	TGCAGTGCTGTTGGGGGAGGCAATCAGCCCCAGCATTTT
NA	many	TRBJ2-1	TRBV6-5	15	CASSWKDSSYNEQFF	TGTGCCAGCAGTTGGAAGGACAGTTCCTACAATGAGCAGTTCTTC
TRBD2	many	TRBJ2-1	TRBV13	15	CASSLVAGVGNEQFF	TGTGCCAGCAGCTTAGTGGCGGGAGTAGGTAATGAGCAGTTCTTC
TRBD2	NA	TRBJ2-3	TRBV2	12	CASNGGTDTQYF	TGTGCCAGCAACGGGGGGACAGATACGCAGTATTTT
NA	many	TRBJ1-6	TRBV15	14	CATSRAPLDSPLHF	TGTGCCACCAGCAGGGCCCCGCTGGATTCACCCCTCCACTTT
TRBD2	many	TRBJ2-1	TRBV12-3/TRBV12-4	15	CASSLTGLADNEQFF	TGTGCCAGCAGTCTAACGGGACTAGCGGACAATGAGCAGTTCTTC
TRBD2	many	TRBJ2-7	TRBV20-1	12	CSASFRGDEQYF	TGCAGTGCCTCTTTTCGGGGGGACGAGCAGTACTTC
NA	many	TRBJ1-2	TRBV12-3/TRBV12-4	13	CASSFSTAYGYTF	TGTGCCAGCAGTTTCTCGACAGCCTATGGCTACACCTTC
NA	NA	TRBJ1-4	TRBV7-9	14	CASSSPGPAEKLFF	TGTGCCAGCAGCTCACCTGGGCCGGCAGAAAAACTGTTTTTT
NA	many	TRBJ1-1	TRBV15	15	CATSRVQGGSTEAFF	TGTGCCACCAGCAGAGTACAGGGTGGTAGCACTGAAGCTTTCTTT
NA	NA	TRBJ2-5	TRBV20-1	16	CSVILLRDPRQETQYF	TGCAGTGTCATCCTACTCCGGGACCCTCGCCAAGAGACCCAGTACTTC
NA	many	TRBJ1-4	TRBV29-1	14	CSVASDATNEKLFF	TGCAGCGTTGCTTCGGACGCAACTAATGAAAAACTGTTTTTT
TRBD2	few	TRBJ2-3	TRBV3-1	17	CASSPRTSGRAGDTQYF	TGTGCCAGCAGCCCTAGGACTAGCGGGAGGGCGGGAGATACGCAGTATTTT